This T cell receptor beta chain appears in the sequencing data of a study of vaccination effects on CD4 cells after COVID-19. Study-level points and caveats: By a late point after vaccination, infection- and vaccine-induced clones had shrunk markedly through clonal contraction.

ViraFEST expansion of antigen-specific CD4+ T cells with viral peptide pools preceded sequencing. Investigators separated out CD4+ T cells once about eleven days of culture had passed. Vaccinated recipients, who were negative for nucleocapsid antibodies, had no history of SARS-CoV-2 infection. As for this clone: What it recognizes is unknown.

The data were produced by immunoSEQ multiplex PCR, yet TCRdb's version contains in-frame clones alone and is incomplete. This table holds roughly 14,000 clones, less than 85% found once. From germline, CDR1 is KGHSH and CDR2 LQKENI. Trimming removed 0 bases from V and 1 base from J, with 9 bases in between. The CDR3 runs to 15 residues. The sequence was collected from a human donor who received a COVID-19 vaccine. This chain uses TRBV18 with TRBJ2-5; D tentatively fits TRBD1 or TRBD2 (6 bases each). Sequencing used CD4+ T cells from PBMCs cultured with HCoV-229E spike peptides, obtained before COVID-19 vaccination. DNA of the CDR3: TGTGCCAGCTCACCACCCGGGGGCCCCCAAGAGACCCAGTACTTC. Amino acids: CASSPPGGPQETQYF. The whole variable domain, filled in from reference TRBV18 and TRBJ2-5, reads NAGVMQNPRHLVRRRGQEARLRCSPMKGHSHVYWYRQLPEEGLKFMVYLQKENIIDESGMPKERFSAEFPKEGPSILRIQQVVRGDSAAYFCASSPPGGPQETQYFGPGTRLLVL.